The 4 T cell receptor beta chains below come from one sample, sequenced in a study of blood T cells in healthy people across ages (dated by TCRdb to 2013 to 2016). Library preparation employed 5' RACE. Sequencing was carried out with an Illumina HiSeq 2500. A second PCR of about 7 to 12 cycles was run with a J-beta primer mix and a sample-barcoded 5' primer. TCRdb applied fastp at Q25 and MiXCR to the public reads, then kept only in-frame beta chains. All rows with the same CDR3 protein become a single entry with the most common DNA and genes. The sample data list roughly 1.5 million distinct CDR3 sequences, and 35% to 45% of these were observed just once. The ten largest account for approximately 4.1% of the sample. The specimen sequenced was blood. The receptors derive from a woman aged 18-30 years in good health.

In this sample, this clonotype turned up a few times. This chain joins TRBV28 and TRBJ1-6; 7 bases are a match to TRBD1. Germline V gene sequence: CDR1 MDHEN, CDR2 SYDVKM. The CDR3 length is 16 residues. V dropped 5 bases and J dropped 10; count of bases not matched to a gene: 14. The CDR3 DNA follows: TGTGCCAGCAGTACAGGGACAGCCCCGCGAAGATCACCCCTCCACTTT. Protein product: CASSTGTAPRRSPLHF.

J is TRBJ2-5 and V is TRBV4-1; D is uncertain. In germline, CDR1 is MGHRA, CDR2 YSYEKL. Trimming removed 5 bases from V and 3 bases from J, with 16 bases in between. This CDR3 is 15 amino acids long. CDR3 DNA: TGCGCCAGCAGCAGGCCCACAGAGCGCAAAGAGACCCAGTACTTC. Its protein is CASSRPTERKETQYF.

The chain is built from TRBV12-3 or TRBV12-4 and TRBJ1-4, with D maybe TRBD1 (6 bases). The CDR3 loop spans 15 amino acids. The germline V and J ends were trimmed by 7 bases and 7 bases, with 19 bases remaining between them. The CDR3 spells CASTSLGASVEKLFF. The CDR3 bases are TGTGCCAGCACCTCCCTGGGGGCATCCGTTGAAAAACTGTTTTTT.

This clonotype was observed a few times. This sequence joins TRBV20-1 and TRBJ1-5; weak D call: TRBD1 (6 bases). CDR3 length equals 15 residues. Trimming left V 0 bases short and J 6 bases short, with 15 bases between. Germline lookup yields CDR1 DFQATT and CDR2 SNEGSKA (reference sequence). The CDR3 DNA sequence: TGCAGTGCTAGAGATTCGGGGGCCGGGGTTCAGCCCCAGCATTTT. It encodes CSARDSGAGVQPQHF.